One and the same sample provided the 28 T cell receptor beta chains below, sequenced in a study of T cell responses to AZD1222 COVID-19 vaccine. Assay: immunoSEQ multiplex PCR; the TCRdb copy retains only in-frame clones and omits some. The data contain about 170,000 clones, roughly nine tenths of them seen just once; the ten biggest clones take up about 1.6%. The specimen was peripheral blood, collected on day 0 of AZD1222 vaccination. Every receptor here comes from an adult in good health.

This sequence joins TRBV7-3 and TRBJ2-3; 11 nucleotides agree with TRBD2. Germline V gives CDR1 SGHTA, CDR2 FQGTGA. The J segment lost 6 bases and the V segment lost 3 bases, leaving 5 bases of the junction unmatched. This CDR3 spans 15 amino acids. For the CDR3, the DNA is TGTGCCAGCAGCTTTACTAGCGGGGGTTTTGATACGCAGTATTTT. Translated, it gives CASSFTSGGFDTQYF.

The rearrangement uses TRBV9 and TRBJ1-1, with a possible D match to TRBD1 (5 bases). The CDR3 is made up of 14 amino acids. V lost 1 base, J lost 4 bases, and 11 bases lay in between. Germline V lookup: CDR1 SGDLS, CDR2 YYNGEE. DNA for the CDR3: TGTGCCAGCAGCGTATCTCTCGGGGGCACTGAAGCTTTCTTT. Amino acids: CASSVSLGGTEAFF.

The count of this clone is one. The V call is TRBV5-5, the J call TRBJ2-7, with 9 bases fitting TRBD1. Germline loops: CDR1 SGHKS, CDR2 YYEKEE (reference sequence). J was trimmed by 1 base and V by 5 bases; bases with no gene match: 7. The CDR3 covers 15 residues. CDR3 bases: TGTGCCAGCAGATCCCCGGGACAGGGATCCTACGAGCAGTACTTC. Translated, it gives CASRSPGQGSYEQYF.

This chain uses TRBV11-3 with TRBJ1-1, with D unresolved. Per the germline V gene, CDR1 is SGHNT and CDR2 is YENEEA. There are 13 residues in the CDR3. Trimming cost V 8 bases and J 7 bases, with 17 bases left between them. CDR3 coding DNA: TGTGCCAGCTCCCGCGAGGCCGAGTTTGAAGCTTTCTTT. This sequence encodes CASSREAEFEAFF. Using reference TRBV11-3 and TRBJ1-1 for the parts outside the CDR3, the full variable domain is EAGVVQSPRYKIIEKKQPVAFWCNPISGHNTLYWYLQNLGQGPELLIRYENEEAVDDSQLPKDRFSAERLKGVDSTLKIQPAELGDSAVYLCASSREAEFEAFFGQGTRLTVV.

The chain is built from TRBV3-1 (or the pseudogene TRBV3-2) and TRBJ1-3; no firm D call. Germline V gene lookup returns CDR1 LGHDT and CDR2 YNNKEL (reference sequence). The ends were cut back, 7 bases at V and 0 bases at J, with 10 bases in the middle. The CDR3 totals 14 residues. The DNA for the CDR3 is TGTGCCAGCACCCCAGGCGCCTCTGGAAACACCATATATTTT. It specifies CASTPGASGNTIYF.

The CDR3 sequence is CASSFPASLGGGDQPQHF. The DNA for the CDR3 is TGTGCCAGCAGTTTCCCGGCCTCCTTGGGAGGGGGAGATCAGCCCCAGCATTTT. The chain recombines TRBV28 with TRBJ1-5; a weak D match, TRBD1 (6 bases). This CDR3 has 18 residues. Trimming left V 3 bases short and J 5 bases short, with 23 bases between. Per germline, CDR1 MDHEN and CDR2 SYDVKM.

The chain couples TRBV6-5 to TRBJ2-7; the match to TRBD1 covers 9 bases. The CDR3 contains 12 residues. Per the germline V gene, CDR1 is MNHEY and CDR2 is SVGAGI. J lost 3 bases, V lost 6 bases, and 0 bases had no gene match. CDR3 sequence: CASRGQGYEQYF. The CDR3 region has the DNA TGTGCCAGCAGGGGACAGGGCTACGAGCAGTACTTC.

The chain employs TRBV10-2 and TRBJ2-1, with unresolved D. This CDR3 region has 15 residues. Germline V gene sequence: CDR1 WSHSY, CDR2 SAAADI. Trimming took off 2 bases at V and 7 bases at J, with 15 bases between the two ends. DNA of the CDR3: TGCGCCAGCAGTGAGGGAGTAGCTGCCCTTAATGAGCAGTTCTTC. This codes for CASSEGVAALNEQFF.

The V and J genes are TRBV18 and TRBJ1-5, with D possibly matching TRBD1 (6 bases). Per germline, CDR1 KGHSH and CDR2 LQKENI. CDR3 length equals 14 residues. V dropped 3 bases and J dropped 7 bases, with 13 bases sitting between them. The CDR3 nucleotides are TGTGCCAGCTCACCCAAGACAGGCGCCCAGCCCCAGCATTTT. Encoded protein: CASSPKTGAQPQHF.

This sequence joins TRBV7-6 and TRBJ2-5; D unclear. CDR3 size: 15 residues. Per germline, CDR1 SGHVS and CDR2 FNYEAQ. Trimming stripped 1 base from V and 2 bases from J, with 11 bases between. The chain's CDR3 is CASSLEGTEQETQYF. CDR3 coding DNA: TGTGCCAGCAGCTTAGAAGGTACGGAGCAAGAGACCCAGTACTTC.

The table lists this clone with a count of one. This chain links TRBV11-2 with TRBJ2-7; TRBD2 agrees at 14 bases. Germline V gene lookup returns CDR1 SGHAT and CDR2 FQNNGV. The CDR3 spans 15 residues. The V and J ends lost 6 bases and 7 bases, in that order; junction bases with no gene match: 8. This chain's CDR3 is CASRETSGGAREQYF. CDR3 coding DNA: TGTGCCAGCAGAGAGACTAGCGGGGGGGCGCGGGAGCAGTACTTC.

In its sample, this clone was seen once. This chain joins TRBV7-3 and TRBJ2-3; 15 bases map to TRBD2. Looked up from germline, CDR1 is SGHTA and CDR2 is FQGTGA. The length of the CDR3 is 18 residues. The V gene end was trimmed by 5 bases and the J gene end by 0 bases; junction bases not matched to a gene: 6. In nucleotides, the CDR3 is TGTGCCAGCAGCGAGGGGACTAGCGGGGGGAAGAGCACAGATACGCAGTATTTT. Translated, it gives CASSEGTSGGKSTDTQYF.

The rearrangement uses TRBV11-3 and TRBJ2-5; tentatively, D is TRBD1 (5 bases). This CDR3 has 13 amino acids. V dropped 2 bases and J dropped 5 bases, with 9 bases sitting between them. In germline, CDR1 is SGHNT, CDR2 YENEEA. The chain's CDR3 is CASSLHRWETQYF. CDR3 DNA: TGTGCCAGCAGCTTACACAGGTGGGAGACCCAGTACTTC. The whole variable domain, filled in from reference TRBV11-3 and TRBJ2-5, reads EAGVVQSPRYKIIEKKQPVAFWCNPISGHNTLYWYLQNLGQGPELLIRYENEEAVDDSQLPKDRFSAERLKGVDSTLKIQPAELGDSAVYLCASSLHRWETQYFGPGTRLLVL.

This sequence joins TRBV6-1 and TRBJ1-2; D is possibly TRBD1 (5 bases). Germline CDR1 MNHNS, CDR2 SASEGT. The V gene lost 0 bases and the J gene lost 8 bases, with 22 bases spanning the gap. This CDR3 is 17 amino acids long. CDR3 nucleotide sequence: TGTGCCAGCAGTGAAGCGCTTCGAGGTAGGGGCGGACGCGGCTACACCTTC. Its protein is CASSEALRGRGGRGYTF.

DNA of the CDR3: TGTGCCAGCAGTCCGTACAGGGATGGCCTAGAGACCCAGTACTTC. Translating it yields CASSPYRDGLETQYF. J is TRBJ2-5 and V is TRBV28; D is perhaps TRBD1 (6 bases). The CDR3 loop spans 15 amino acids. Trimming shortened V by 5 bases and J by 4 bases, and 17 bases separated the two germline ends. CDR1 MDHEN and CDR2 SYDVKM come from the germline V gene.

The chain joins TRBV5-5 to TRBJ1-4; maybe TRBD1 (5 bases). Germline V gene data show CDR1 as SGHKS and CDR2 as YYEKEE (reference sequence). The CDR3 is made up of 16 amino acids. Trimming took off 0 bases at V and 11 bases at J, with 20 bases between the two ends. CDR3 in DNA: TGTGCCAGCAGCTTGGATCAGGGCCGAGCAATGAAGAAACTGTTTTTT. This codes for CASSLDQGRAMKKLFF.

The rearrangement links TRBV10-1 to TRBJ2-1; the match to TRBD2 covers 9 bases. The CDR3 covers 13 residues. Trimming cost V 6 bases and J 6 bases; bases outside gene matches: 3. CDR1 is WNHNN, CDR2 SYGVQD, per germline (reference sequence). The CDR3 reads CASRRGGRNEQFF. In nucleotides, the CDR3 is TGCGCCAGCAGGCGGGGGGGCCGCAATGAGCAGTTCTTC.

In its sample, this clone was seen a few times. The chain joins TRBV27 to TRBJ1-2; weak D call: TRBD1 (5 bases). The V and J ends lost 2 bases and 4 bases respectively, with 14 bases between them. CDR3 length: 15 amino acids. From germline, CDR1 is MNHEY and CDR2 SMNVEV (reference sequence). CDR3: CASSLTRGSAYGYTF. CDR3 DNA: TGTGCCAGCAGTTTAACGAGGGGCAGTGCCTATGGCTACACCTTC.

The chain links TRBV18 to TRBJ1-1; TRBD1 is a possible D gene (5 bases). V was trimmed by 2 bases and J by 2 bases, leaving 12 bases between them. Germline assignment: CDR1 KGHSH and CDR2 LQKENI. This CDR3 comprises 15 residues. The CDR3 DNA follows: TGTGCCAGCTCACCAGGGACCGAAAGCAACACTGAAGCTTTCTTT. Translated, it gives CASSPGTESNTEAFF.

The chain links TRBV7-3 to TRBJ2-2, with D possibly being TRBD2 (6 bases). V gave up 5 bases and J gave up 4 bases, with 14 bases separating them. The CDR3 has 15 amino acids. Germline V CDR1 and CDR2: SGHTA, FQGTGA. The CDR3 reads CASSRWGGATGELFF. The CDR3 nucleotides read TGTGCCAGCAGCCGTTGGGGCGGGGCCACCGGGGAGCTGTTTTTT.

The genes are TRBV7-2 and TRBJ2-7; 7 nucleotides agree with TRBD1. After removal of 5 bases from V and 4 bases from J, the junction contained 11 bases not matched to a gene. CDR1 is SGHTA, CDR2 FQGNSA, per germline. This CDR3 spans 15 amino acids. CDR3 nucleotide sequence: TGTGCCAGCAGCCGTCACGAGGGGGCAGGTTACGAGCAGTACTTC. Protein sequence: CASSRHEGAGYEQYF.

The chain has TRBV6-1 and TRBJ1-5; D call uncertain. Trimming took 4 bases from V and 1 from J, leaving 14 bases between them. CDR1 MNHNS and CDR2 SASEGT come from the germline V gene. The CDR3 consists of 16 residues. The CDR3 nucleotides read TGTGCCAGCAGTGCTAAGCCTGCCCTGAGCAATCAGCCCCAGCATTTT. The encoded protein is CASSAKPALSNQPQHF.

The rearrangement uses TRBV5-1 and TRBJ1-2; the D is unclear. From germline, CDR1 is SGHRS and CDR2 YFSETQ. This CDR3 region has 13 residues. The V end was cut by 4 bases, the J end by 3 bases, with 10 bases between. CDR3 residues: CASSPGTHYGYTF. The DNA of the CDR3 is TGCGCCAGCAGCCCTGGAACACACTATGGCTACACCTTC.

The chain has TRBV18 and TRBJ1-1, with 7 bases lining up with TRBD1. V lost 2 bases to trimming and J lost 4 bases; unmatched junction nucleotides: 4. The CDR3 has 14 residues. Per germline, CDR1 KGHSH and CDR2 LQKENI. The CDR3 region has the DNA TGTGCCAGCTCACCAGGGACAGACACCACTGAAGCTTTCTTT. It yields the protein CASSPGTDTTEAFF.

The CDR3 nucleotides read TGTGCCAGCAGCCAACGTAGCGGGGTAGGGGAGCAGTACTTC. Translating it yields CASSQRSGVGEQYF. The chain combines TRBV3-1 (or the pseudogene TRBV3-2) with TRBJ2-7, with TRBD2 identical over 8 bases. The J segment lost 7 bases and the V segment lost 2 bases, leaving 7 bases of the junction unmatched. Germline values: CDR1 LGHDT, CDR2 YNNKEL (reference sequence). This CDR3 has 14 residues.

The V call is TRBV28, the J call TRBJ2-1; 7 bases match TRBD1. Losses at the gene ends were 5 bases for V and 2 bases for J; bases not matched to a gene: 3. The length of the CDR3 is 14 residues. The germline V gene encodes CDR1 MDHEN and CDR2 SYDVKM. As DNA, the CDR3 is TGTGCCAGCAGTACAGGGGTCCCCTACAATGAGCAGTTCTTC. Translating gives CASSTGVPYNEQFF.

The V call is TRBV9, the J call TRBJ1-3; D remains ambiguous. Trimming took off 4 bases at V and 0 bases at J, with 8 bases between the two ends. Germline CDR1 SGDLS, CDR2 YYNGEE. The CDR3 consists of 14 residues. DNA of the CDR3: TGTGCCAGCAGCCCTCCGAACTCTGGAAACACCATATATTTT. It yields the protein CASSPPNSGNTIYF. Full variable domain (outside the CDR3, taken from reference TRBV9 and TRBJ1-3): DSGVTQTPKHLITATGQRVTLRCSPRSGDLSVYWYQQSLDQGLQFLIQYYNGEERAKGNILERFSAQQFPDLHSELNLSSLELGDSALYFCASSPPNSGNTIYFGEGSWLTVV.

The CDR3, as DNA: TGTGCCAGCAGTGCGTGGGGCCAGCCCAATCAGCCCCAGCATTTT. Its protein product is CASSAWGQPNQPQHF. The chain couples TRBV2 to TRBJ1-5, with D possibly being TRBD1 (5 bases). Trimming shortened V by 4 bases and J by 3 bases, and 13 bases separated the two germline ends. Germline V gene sequence: CDR1 SNHLY, CDR2 FYNNEI. The CDR3 has 15 amino acids.